The 14 T cell receptor beta chains presented below share a single source sample, sequenced in a study of T cells in narcolepsy. Profiling relied on immunoSEQ multiplex PCR, and the TCRdb table lists in-frame clones only, not all of them. The data show over 25,000 clones, with approximately 85% seen just once and 6.6% held by the top ten. The sample taken for sequencing was memory (CD45RA-) CD4+ T cells from blood. The origin of the receptors is a human donor in good health.

The V and J genes are TRBV18 and TRBJ2-7; 7 bases align to TRBD2. The CDR3 contains 11 residues. CDR1 is KGHSH and CDR2 is LQKENI in the germline V gene. Trimming at V came to 5 bases and at J to 6 bases, leaving 1 base not matched to a gene. CDR3: CASSGEGEQYF. CDR3 nucleotide sequence: TGTGCCAGCTCAGGGGAGGGCGAGCAGTACTTC.

V gene TRBV7-3 combines with J gene TRBJ2-2, with TRBD1 as a possible D gene (6 bases). CDR1 SGHTA and CDR2 FQGTGA come from the germline V gene. The ends were cut back, 5 bases at V and 3 bases at J, with 16 bases in the middle. CDR3 size: 16 residues. This CDR3 reads CASSPILGADTGELFF. The CDR3 coding sequence is TGTGCCAGCAGCCCCATTTTGGGGGCGGACACCGGGGAGCTGTTTTTT.

This clone was counted between two and nine times. V is TRBV6-5 and J is TRBJ1-5, with D uncertain. The CDR3 has 12 residues. Germline CDR1 is MNHEY and CDR2 is SVGAGI. The germline V and J ends were trimmed by 5 bases and 1 base, with 3 bases remaining between them. The DNA of the CDR3 is TGTGCCAGCAGTACGAGCAATCAGCCCCAGCATTTT. Protein: CASSTSNQPQHF.

V is TRBV18 and J is TRBJ2-7; 10 bases fit TRBD2. CDR1 and CDR2 (germline): KGHSH, LQKENI. There are 14 residues in the CDR3. Unmatched junction bases numbered 5, after V lost 5 bases and J lost 4 bases. The CDR3 region has the DNA TGTGCCAGCTCAGCGAGCGGGGGGGCTTACGAGCAGTACTTC. Protein: CASSASGGAYEQYF. The variable domain in full, with the rest retrieved from reference TRBV18 and TRBJ2-7, is NAGVMQNPRHLVRRRGQEARLRCSPMKGHSHVYWYRQLPEEGLKFMVYLQKENIIDESGMPKERFSAEFPKEGPSILRIQQVVRGDSAAYFCASSASGGAYEQYFGPGTRLTVT.

The chain is built from TRBV11-2 and TRBJ1-6, with no clear D. V lost 4 bases, J lost 6 bases, and 16 bases lay in between. Germline V lookup: CDR1 SGHAT, CDR2 FQNNGV. The CDR3 sequence is 16 residues long. The CDR3 loop is CASSSRGGNTNSPLHF. The CDR3 nucleotides are TGTGCCAGCAGCTCCCGCGGCGGGAATACTAATTCACCCCTCCACTTT.

The chain couples TRBV27 to TRBJ2-5; TRBD1 agrees at 10 bases. With the DNA end fitting TRBJ2-7 better, the J assignment may be wrong. Germline assignment: CDR1 MNHEY and CDR2 SMNVEV (reference sequence). CDR3 length: 14 amino acids. Written as DNA, the CDR3 is TGTGCCAGCAGTTTAGGACAGGGGGCCTACGAGCAGTACTTC. It codes for CASSLGQGAYEQYF.

The chain uses TRBV4-3 and TRBJ2-5; possibly TRBD2 for D (6 bases). V gave up 3 bases and J gave up 1 base, with 12 bases separating them. The germline V gene encodes CDR1 LGHNA and CDR2 YSLEER. The CDR3 loop spans 15 amino acids. The CDR3 is CASSQGSGFQETQYF. CDR3 nucleotide sequence: TGCGCCAGCAGCCAGGGTAGCGGTTTCCAAGAGACCCAGTACTTC.

The chain couples TRBV10-3 to TRBJ2-7, with a weak D call TRBD2 (6 bases). CDR1 is ENHRY, CDR2 SYGVKD, per germline. This CDR3 has 13 residues. Trimming removed 10 bases at V and 3 bases at J, with 16 bases between. CDR3: CATAPGTFYEQYF. In nucleotides, the CDR3 is TGTGCCACGGCCCCGGGGACTTTCTACGAGCAGTACTTC.

The rearrangement uses TRBV7-3 and TRBJ1-1; 8 bases are shared with TRBD1. With 1 base clipped from V and 4 bases from J, the junction kept 2 bases outside the gene matches. The CDR3 covers 14 residues. Germline V gene lookup returns CDR1 SGHTA and CDR2 FQGTGA. CDR3 in DNA: TGTGCCAGCAGCTTAAGTCAGGGGGCCACTGAAGCTTTCTTT. This sequence encodes CASSLSQGATEAFF.

This clone was counted a single time. This chain joins TRBV29-1 and TRBJ2-7; no reliable D call. Germline V CDR1 and CDR2: SQVTM, ANQGSEA. V was trimmed by 4 bases and J by 4 bases, leaving 11 bases between them. This CDR3 contains 12 residues. The CDR3 nucleotides read TGCAGCGTTGGAGCTCAGACGTACGAGCAGTACTTC. The encoded protein is CSVGAQTYEQYF.

The gene calls are TRBV19 and TRBJ1-2; unclear D gene. Germline CDR1 and CDR2: LNHDA and SQIVND (reference sequence). Trimming took off 1 base at V and 6 bases at J, with 15 bases between the two ends. CDR3 length equals 15 residues. CDR3 loop: CASSIGTPRTDGYTF. CDR3 nucleotides: TGTGCCAGTAGTATAGGCACGCCTCGGACGGATGGCTACACCTTC.

The chain has TRBV30 and TRBJ1-6, with a tentative D call TRBD1 (6 bases). CDR3 size: 12 residues. Germline lookup yields CDR1 GTSNPN and CDR2 SVGIG (reference sequence). The V end lost 4 bases, the J end lost 9 bases, and 10 bases lay between the germline ends. The CDR3 reads CAWTTGSSPLHF. The CDR3 DNA reads TGTGCCTGGACCACAGGGAGTTCACCCCTCCACTTT.

This chain joins TRBV7-8 and TRBJ2-3, with D perhaps being TRBD1 or TRBD2 (6 bases each). The CDR3 is 16 residues long. Germline-derived CDR1 and CDR2 are SGHVS and FQNEAQ. The V end was cut by 1 base, the J end by 0 bases, with 11 bases between. CDR3 sequence reads: CASSLDRGTSTDTQYF. CDR3 DNA: TGTGCCAGCAGCTTAGATAGGGGGACTAGCACAGATACGCAGTATTTT.

The genes are TRBV5-6 and TRBJ2-3, with 12 bases lining up with TRBD2. This CDR3 has 16 amino acids. V shed 0 bases and J 3 bases; nucleotides not matched to a gene: 2. CDR1 and CDR2 (germline): SGHDT, YYEEEE. The CDR3 reads CASSLGLAGETDTQYF. Here the CDR3 DNA reads TGTGCCAGCAGCTTGGGACTAGCGGGGGAGACAGATACGCAGTATTTT.